One and the same sample provided the 12 T cell receptor beta chains below, sequenced in a study of control samples from healthy donors and cancer patients. Generated by immunoSEQ multiplex PCR, the TCRdb table keeps only in-frame clones and is missing some. The sample lists 150,000 or so clones; 90% to 95% were seen once. Sequencing was performed on PBMCs. These receptors came from a man aged 55-75 years with colorectal cancer.

The chain is built from TRBV21-1 and TRBJ2-4; the DNA was not used to check the table's D call, TRBD1. TRBV21-1 is reported as a pseudogene. CDR3 length equals 14 residues. The CDR3 protein is CATCKQEAKNIQYF. The CDR3 DNA is TGTGCCACCTGCAAGCAGGAAGCCAAAAACATTCAGTACTTC.

CDR3 DNA: TGTGCCAGCAGGCCGGACAGGGGGGGCACAGATACGCAGTATTTT. Its protein product is CASRPDRGGTDTQYF. V gene TRBV2 combines with J gene TRBJ2-3, with 10 nucleotides matching TRBD1. V lost 6 bases to trimming and J lost 1 base; unmatched junction nucleotides: 4. Germline lookup yields CDR1 SNHLY and CDR2 FYNNEI. CDR3 length: 15 amino acids.

This chain's CDR3 is CASSQGANYEQYF. In nucleotides, the CDR3 is TGTGCCAGCAGTCAGGGGGCGAACTACGAGCAGTACTTC. The rearrangement links TRBV12-3 or TRBV12-4 to TRBJ2-7; 8 bases line up with TRBD1. This CDR3 has 13 residues. V gave up 5 bases and J gave up 3 bases; unmatched junction bases: 3.

The chain carries TRBV5-8 and TRBJ2-3, with 7 bases aligning to TRBD1. The trim removed 0 bases at V and 0 bases at J, leaving 7 bases unmatched. Germline CDR1 and CDR2: SGHTS and YDEGEE. The length of the CDR3 is 17 residues. CDR3 loop: CASSLDLRGQSTDTQYF. CDR3 DNA sequence: TGTGCCAGCAGCTTGGATCTCAGGGGACAGAGCACAGATACGCAGTATTTT.

This chain connects TRBV3-1 (or the pseudogene TRBV3-2) to TRBJ1-1; TRBD1 aligns across 8 bases. Germline V gene lookup returns CDR1 LGHDT and CDR2 YNNKEL (reference sequence). The CDR3 runs to 15 residues. V lost 2 bases to trimming and J lost 3 bases; unmatched junction nucleotides: 5. In DNA, the CDR3 is TGTGCCAGCAGCCAATTGCAGGGGGCGCACACTGAAGCTTTCTTT. Its protein is CASSQLQGAHTEAFF.

The gene calls are TRBV5-1 and TRBJ2-7; 7 bases line up with TRBD1. The CDR3 loop spans 15 amino acids. The V and J ends lost 3 bases and 0 bases, in that order; junction bases with no gene match: 6. CDR1 is SGHRS and CDR2 is YFSETQ in the germline V gene. This CDR3 is CASSSQGTGSYEQYF. The DNA of the CDR3 is TGCGCCAGCAGCTCACAGGGGACCGGCTCCTACGAGCAGTACTTC.

The chain links TRBV9 to TRBJ2-5; 8 bases map to TRBD2. CDR3 length: 15 residues. CDR1 and CDR2 from the germline V gene are SGDLS and YYNGEE. With 2 bases clipped from V and 5 bases from J, the junction kept 8 bases outside the gene matches. Written as DNA, the CDR3 is TGTGCCAGCAGCGTCTCCCTTGCGGGGGGCGAGACCCAGTACTTC. Protein product: CASSVSLAGGETQYF. The full variable domain, rest sourced from reference TRBV9 and TRBJ2-5, is DSGVTQTPKHLITATGQRVTLRCSPRSGDLSVYWYQQSLDQGLQFLIQYYNGEERAKGNILERFSAQQFPDLHSELNLSSLELGDSALYFCASSVSLAGGETQYFGPGTRLLVL.

The chain links TRBV4-1 to TRBJ2-2, with 8 bases identical to TRBD2. With 4 bases clipped from V and 4 bases from J, the junction kept 11 bases outside the gene matches. The CDR3 consists of 17 residues. Germline loops: CDR1 MGHRA, CDR2 YSYEKL. CDR3 DNA sequence: TGCGCCAGCAGCCCTACGGTAGCGGGGCCCTTCACCGGGGAGCTGTTTTTT. Its protein is CASSPTVAGPFTGELFF.

The chain uses TRBV19 and TRBJ1-2, with a weak D call TRBD1 (5 bases). Germline values: CDR1 LNHDA, CDR2 SQIVND (reference sequence). The CDR3 contains 16 residues. The V end lost 1 base, the J end lost 2 bases, and 14 bases lay between the germline ends. CDR3 DNA sequence: TGTGCCAGTAGTATAGCCCACTGGGGGTTGAACTATGGCTACACCTTC. Translating it yields CASSIAHWGLNYGYTF. The entire variable domain, with the rest obtained from reference TRBV19 and TRBJ1-2, is as follows: DGGITQSPKYLFRKEGQNVTLSCEQNLNHDAMYWYRQDPGQGLRLIYYSQIVNDFQKGDIAEGYSVSREKKESFPLTVTSAQKNPTAFYLCASSIAHWGLNYGYTFGSGTRLTVV.

The chain recombines TRBV2 with TRBJ1-2, with a weak D call TRBD1 (6 bases). V was pared by 5 bases and J by 4 bases, with 14 bases between. Germline V lookup: CDR1 SNHLY, CDR2 FYNNEI. The CDR3 totals 14 residues. CDR3 sequence reads: CASSPDSVIYGYTF. CDR3 bases: TGTGCCAGCAGTCCGGACAGCGTTATCTATGGCTACACCTTC.

The V call is TRBV28, the J call TRBJ1-1; D call uncertain. V was shortened by 1 base and J by 1 base, with 7 bases between the two germline ends. Germline CDR1 and CDR2: MDHEN and SYDVKM. This CDR3 spans 14 amino acids. The CDR3 sequence is CASSLFKPNTEAFF. The CDR3 coding sequence is TGTGCCAGCAGTTTATTTAAACCGAACACTGAAGCTTTCTTT. The full variable domain, rest sourced from reference TRBV28 and TRBJ1-1, is DVKVTQSSRYLVKRTGEKVFLECVQDMDHENMFWYRQDPGLGLRLIYFSYDVKMKEKGDIPEGYSVSREKKERFSLILESASTNQTSMYLCASSLFKPNTEAFFGQGTRLTVV.

This clone occurred once. V and J are TRBV19 and TRBJ1-4; D might be TRBD1 (5 bases). CDR1 is LNHDA, CDR2 SQIVND, per germline (reference sequence). This CDR3 spans 14 amino acids. The V gene lost 8 bases and the J gene lost 7 bases, with 17 bases spanning the gap. CDR3 nucleotide sequence: TGTGCCAGTTCATCCGCGGGGGTCGCTGAAAAACTGTTTTTT. This sequence encodes CASSSAGVAEKLFF.